These 15 T cell receptor beta chains share one sample of origin, sequenced in a study of blood T cell repertoires in COVID-19. Produced via immunoSEQ multiplex PCR; TCRdb's table is partial and in-frame only. The table lists 150,000 to 200,000 clones, over 85% of them singletons. The sequencing input was peripheral blood. All receptors derive from a woman aged 55 to 70 with COVID-19, enrolled during active disease.

The chain combines TRBV5-6 with TRBJ2-1; 12 bases match TRBD2. The CDR3 is 17 amino acids. The J segment lost 0 bases and the V segment lost 4 bases, leaving 5 bases of the junction unmatched. The V gene's germline CDR1 is SGHDT and CDR2 YYEEEE. CDR3 in DNA: TGTGCCAGCAGCCCCGGACTAGCGGGGCCCTCCTACAATGAGCAGTTCTTC. The encoded protein is CASSPGLAGPSYNEQFF. Full variable domain (missing parts from reference TRBV5-6 and TRBJ2-1): DAGVTQSPTHLIKTRGQQVTLRCSPKSGHDTVSWYQQALGQGPQFIFQYYEEEERQRGNFPDRFSGHQFPNYSSELNVNALLLGDSALYLCASSPGLAGPSYNEQFFGPGTRLTVL.

This chain connects TRBV7-9 to TRBJ1-2; 9 bases fit TRBD1. Per the germline V gene, CDR1 is SEHNR and CDR2 is FQNEAQ (reference sequence). The CDR3 loop spans 15 amino acids. V lost 4 bases to trimming and J lost 1 base; unmatched junction nucleotides: 4. The CDR3 protein is CASSWDRDFNYGYTF. The CDR3, as DNA: TGTGCCAGCAGCTGGGACAGGGATTTTAACTATGGCTACACCTTC.

As concerns this clone: This sample includes further DNA sequences coding for the same CDR3. The chain links TRBV19 to TRBJ1-2, with 10 nucleotides matching TRBD1. V dropped 5 bases and J dropped 4; count of bases not matched to a gene: 4. The CDR3 has 14 amino acids. From germline, CDR1 is LNHDA and CDR2 SQIVND (reference sequence). CDR3 sequence reads: CASSRDRGSYGYTF. In nucleotides, the CDR3 is TGTGCCAGTAGTCGGGACAGGGGCAGCTATGGCTACACCTTC.

This chain links TRBV5-1 with TRBJ1-6; a weak D match, TRBD1 (5 bases). Trimming took off 2 bases at V and 5 bases at J, with 5 bases between the two ends. CDR3 size: 13 residues. From germline, CDR1 is SGHRS and CDR2 YFSETQ. This chain's CDR3 is CASSLQDNSPLHF. The CDR3 bases are TGCGCCAGCAGCTTACAGGATAATTCACCCCTCCACTTT.

The genes are TRBV19 and TRBJ1-1, with TRBD1 as a possible D gene (5 bases). The CDR3 length is 14 residues. V was shortened by 7 bases and J by 7 bases, with 19 bases between the two germline ends. From germline, CDR1 is LNHDA and CDR2 SQIVND (reference sequence). In DNA form, the CDR3 reads TGTGCCAGTACCGGACAACCGGGTATTGGTGAAGCTTTCTTT. Residues: CASTGQPGIGEAFF.

CDR3 in DNA: TGTGCCAGCAGCCCGGCGGGGGGGCAGAATGAGCAGTTCTTC. The encoded protein is CASSPAGGQNEQFF. The chain links TRBV7-9 to TRBJ2-1; TRBD2 aligns across 9 bases. Trimming cost V 5 bases and J 7 bases; bases outside gene matches: 6. Germline V gene sequence: CDR1 SEHNR, CDR2 FQNEAQ (reference sequence). The CDR3 loop spans 14 amino acids.

The chain uses TRBV11-3 and TRBJ1-1; 7 bases align to TRBD1. The germline gives CDR1 SGHNT, CDR2 YENEEA. V lost 5 bases, J lost 4 bases, and 7 bases stayed unmatched. The CDR3 covers 14 residues. The CDR3 nucleotides read TGTGCCAGCAGCGTCGGCAGGGGGTCCACTGAAGCTTTCTTT. Its translation is CASSVGRGSTEAFF.

The genes are TRBV28 and TRBJ1-6; 9 bases fit TRBD1. J lost 9 bases, V lost 5 bases, and 8 bases had no gene match. This CDR3 comprises 15 residues. CDR1 is MDHEN and CDR2 is SYDVKM in the germline V gene. The CDR3: CASSVGGTGSSPLHF. The CDR3 nucleotides are TGTGCCAGCAGTGTAGGGGGGACAGGGTCTTCACCCCTCCACTTT.

Only one count was recorded for this clone. The chain couples TRBV5-6 to TRBJ2-5, with D possibly being TRBD2 (5 bases). The CDR3 covers 18 residues. Trimming shortened V by 4 bases and J by 5 bases, and 27 bases separated the two germline ends. CDR1 and CDR2 (germline): SGHDT, YYEEEE. The CDR3, as DNA: TGTGCCAGCAGCACACGGGCAATAGCGACGAGTTATATTGAGACCCAGTACTTC. This codes for CASSTRAIATSYIETQYF.

This chain links TRBV3-1 (or the pseudogene TRBV3-2) with TRBJ1-4; D might be TRBD1 (5 bases). The CDR3 is made up of 15 amino acids. CDR1 LGHDT and CDR2 YNNKEL come from the germline V gene (reference sequence). V was clipped by 5 bases and J by 7 bases, with 17 bases between them. CDR3 residues: CASSASQVPTEKLFF. DNA of the CDR3: TGTGCCAGCAGCGCCTCACAGGTACCTACTGAAAAACTGTTTTTT.

The chain recombines TRBV30 with TRBJ1-2; 9 bases map to TRBD1. The CDR3 runs 14 residues. V lost 2 bases to trimming and J lost 1 base; unmatched junction nucleotides: 2. CDR1 and CDR2 (germline): GTSNPN, SVGIG (reference sequence). The CDR3 loop is CAWSRQGVNYGYTF. Here the CDR3 DNA reads TGTGCCTGGAGTCGACAGGGGGTTAACTATGGCTACACCTTC.

The chain carries TRBV16 and TRBJ1-1, with 10 nucleotides matching TRBD1. The CDR3 spans 14 residues. Losses at the gene ends were 4 bases for V and 11 bases for J; bases not matched to a gene: 10. Germline V gene lookup returns CDR1 KGHSY and CDR2 FQNENV. The CDR3 bases are TGTGCCAGCAGCCCAAGGACAGGGGGACGGGAGGCTTTCTTT. Translated, it gives CASSPRTGGREAFF.

The chain employs TRBV19 and TRBJ1-5; 7 bases fit TRBD1. The CDR3 length is 15 residues. Germline CDR1 LNHDA, CDR2 SQIVND (reference sequence). Trimming took 4 bases from V and 3 from J; bases not matched to a gene: 6. This CDR3 reads CASSTGTASNQPQHF. CDR3 nucleotide sequence: TGTGCCAGTAGTACCGGGACAGCATCCAATCAGCCCCAGCATTTT.

V usage is TRBV5-4 and J usage is TRBJ2-5, with 7 bases that match TRBD1. V trimming: 4 bases; J trimming: 2 bases; junction bases outside the gene matches: 5. This CDR3 spans 14 amino acids. Germline V gene sequence: CDR1 SGHNT, CDR2 YYREEE (reference sequence). CDR3 bases: TGTGCCAGCAGCAAGGGACAGACACAAGAGACCCAGTACTTC. Amino acids: CASSKGQTQETQYF.

The chain uses TRBV4-1 and TRBJ1-1, with D perhaps matching TRBD1 (5 bases). The CDR3 length is 12 residues. Germline CDR1 is MGHRA and CDR2 is YSYEKL. V lost 4 bases and J 6 bases, leaving 9 bases between the germline ends. The CDR3 reads CASSPGGAEAFF. In nucleotides, the CDR3 is TGCGCCAGCAGCCCCGGGGGGGCTGAAGCTTTCTTT.